This is a list of T cell receptor beta chains from one sample in a study of beta chain features in type 1 diabetes. This table comes from immunoSEQ multiplex PCR, and its TCRdb copy is limited to in-frame clones, with some not included. The sample lists 130,000 or so clones, 9.2% occurring once. Sequenced material: central memory CD4+ T cells from blood. Receptor source: a man between 18 and 35 years old in good health. Each CDR3 is given with its conserved first and last residue. D genes are given only for firm matches. Clone sizes are given selectively: once, few, many, or a class where the clone is expanded.

v_gene,abundance,d_gene,j_gene,CDR3nt,CDR3aa
TRBV4-3,few,TRBD1,TRBJ1-6,TGCGCCAGCAGCCAAAATCCTACCGGGACAGTTAATTCACCCCTCCACTTT,CASSQNPTGTVNSPLHF
TRBV19,few,TRBD1,TRBJ1-6,TGTGCCAGTAACGGGGACAGGGGCAATTCACCCCTCCACTTT,CASNGDRGNSPLHF
TRBV2,few,-,TRBJ1-1,TGTGCCAGCAACCGCAGGGGGAACACTGAAGCTTTCTTT,CASNRRGNTEAFF
TRBV19,-,TRBD1,TRBJ1-1,TGTGCCAGCTACCACACAGGGGCCGGTTCCATGAACACTGAAGCTTTCTTT,CASYHTGAGSMNTEAFF
TRBV7-2,few,-,TRBJ1-6,TGTGCCAGCAGCCGAGGTCGGGCGGGAAATTCACCCCTCCACTTT,CASSRGRAGNSPLHF
TRBV6-5,-,-,TRBJ1-6,TGTGCCAGCAGTCAGAGGACAGTTTATAATTCACCCCTCCACTTT,CASSQRTVYNSPLHF
TRBV30,-,TRBD1,TRBJ1-6,TGTGCCTGGAGTGTTCAAGGGACAGGGGGATCACCCCTCCACTTT,CAWSVQGTGGSPLHF
TRBV10-3,-,TRBD2,TRBJ2-7,TGTGCCACCCGACTAGCCTCCTACGAGCAGTACTTC,CATRLASYEQYF
TRBV5-4,-,TRBD1,TRBJ2-7,TGTGCCAGCAATAGCGGACAGGGATCCGAGCAGTACTTC,CASNSGQGSEQYF
TRBV7-2,-,-,TRBJ2-7,TGTGCCAGCAGCTTATCTCAGGATTATGTGCAGTACTTC,CASSLSQDYVQYF
TRBV18,few,TRBD1,TRBJ2-3,TGTGCCAGCTCACCACCGGGACAGAGCACAGATACGCAGTATTTT,CASSPPGQSTDTQYF
TRBV7-2,few,TRBD1,TRBJ2-7,TGTGCCAGCACCACCAATGAGGGGGCGCTTGAGCAGTACTTC,CASTTNEGALEQYF
TRBV10-3,-,TRBD2,TRBJ2-3,TGTGCCATCAGTAACGGACTAGCGGGGGGCAGCACAGATACGCAGTATTTT,CAISNGLAGGSTDTQYF
TRBV7-2,-,-,TRBJ2-7,TGTGCCAGCAGCTTAGGTTACGGGGGAGCCTACGAGCAGTACTTC,CASSLGYGGAYEQYF
TRBV14,few,TRBD2,TRBJ2-7,TGTGCCAGCAGCCGGTCACTTTTAGCGGGGGGCTCCTACGAGCAGTACTTC,CASSRSLLAGGSYEQYF
TRBV7-9,few,TRBD1,TRBJ2-5,TGTGCCAGCAGCTTAGCGGGAGCAGGGGGCTCGGAGACCCAGTACTTC,CASSLAGAGGSETQYF
TRBV4-1,-,-,TRBJ1-4,TGCGCCAGCAGCCAAGCGGTTCTTTGGGCAGGGAGGGAAAAACTGTTTTTT,CASSQAVLWAGREKLFF
TRBV4-2,-,-,TRBJ2-7,TGTGCCAGCAGCCAAGAGAGGGCAGGCGGTCACGAGCAGTACTTC,CASSQERAGGHEQYF
TRBV18,-,TRBD1,TRBJ1-2,TGTGCCAGCTCGCGGACAGGGTCAGACTATGGCTACACCTTC,CASSRTGSDYGYTF
TRBV14,few,-,TRBJ1-4,TGTGCCAGCAGCCGATTACAAACAACTAATGAAAAACTGTTTTTT,CASSRLQTTNEKLFF
TRBV10-3,-,TRBD1,TRBJ1-2,TGTGCCACCAGGACAGGGGCTAACTATGGCTACACCTTC,CATRTGANYGYTF
TRBV10-3,few,TRBD1,TRBJ1-2,TGTGCCATCAGTCCACAAACAGGGGATCGCGGCTACACCTTC,CAISPQTGDRGYTF
TRBV5-1,few,-,TRBJ1-3,TGCGCCAGCAGCATGGGGTCGAGGGTCTACTCTGGAAACACCATATATTTT,CASSMGSRVYSGNTIYF
TRBV15,few,TRBD1,TRBJ1-1,TGTGCCACCAGCACCCCGGGACAGGGGGCGCCGGGAAACACTGAAGCTTTCTTT,CATSTPGQGAPGNTEAFF
TRBV19,few,-,TRBJ2-1,TGTGCCAGTAGTAAGGGTTCTTCAGGGGGGAATGAGCAGTTCTTC,CASSKGSSGGNEQFF
TRBV6-6,-,TRBD2,TRBJ2-5,TGTGCCACCATTCGGGCGGGAGGGGAGACCCAGTACTTC,CATIRAGGETQYF
TRBV7-3,few,TRBD2,TRBJ2-1,TGTGCCAGCAGATCGGGCGGGGGGTCCTACAATGAGCAGTTCTTC,CASRSGGGSYNEQFF
TRBV10-3,few,TRBD1,TRBJ1-2,TGTGCCATCAGTGAGGACAGGGGTGGCTACACCTTC,CAISEDRGGYTF
TRBV19,few,TRBD1,TRBJ2-7,TGTGCCAGTAGAAGGGGGCAGAGCTCCTACGAGCAGTACTTC,CASRRGQSSYEQYF
TRBV19,-,-,TRBJ1-5,TGTGCCAGTAGTACCCCCGGGACACTGGAAGGACCCCAGCATTTT,CASSTPGTLEGPQHF
TRBV7-9,many,-,TRBJ1-1,TGTGCCAGCAGCTTATCAGGAGGAGGTGAAGCTTTCTTT,CASSLSGGGEAFF
TRBV6-5,few,-,TRBJ1-2,TGTGCCAGCACCGGACCGGGAGGTGTAAATGGCTACACCTTC,CASTGPGGVNGYTF
TRBV6-5,few,TRBD1,TRBJ2-7,TGTGCCAGCAGGCTCCGAGGACAGGGAACCTACGAGCAGTACTTC,CASRLRGQGTYEQYF
TRBV18,many,TRBD1,TRBJ1-2,TGTGCCAGCTCACCTTTCTCAGGGGGCCGTTCTGGGTATGGCTACACCTTC,CASSPFSGGRSGYGYTF
TRBV7-9,-,-,TRBJ2-7,TGTGCCAGCAGCACGAGCTTAGAGCAGTACTTC,CASSTSLEQYF